The TCR beta chain described here comes from a study of blood T cell repertoires in COVID-19. At the level of the study: Specimens from acute and convalescent COVID-19 originated in the United States, Italy and Spain. The analysed material was cDNA or gDNA that came from T cells, B-cell-depleted T cells, or PBMCs.

V lost 2 bases and J 1 base, leaving 9 bases between the germline ends. The CDR3 consists of 14 residues. The germline CDR1 and CDR2 sequences are SGHNT and YENEEA. In this sample, this clone turned up a few times. As originally analysed: Nucleated cell counts were estimated from reference gene primer amplification. The method was immunoSEQ multiplex PCR; TCRdb's version includes in-frame clones alone and lacks a portion of them. That table is the source of V, J and clone size, and D and trimming were worked out from the DNA. The data show around 210,000 clones, with around three quarters seen just once and 5.5% held by the top ten.

The receptor was isolated from a woman aged 70-85 years with acute or convalescent COVID-19. The chain uses TRBV11-3 and TRBJ2-7; the D gene is possibly TRBD1 (5 bases). The sequencing sample was made of peripheral blood. CDR3 sequence (DNA): TGTGCCAGCAGCTTAAGGACACCTTCCTACGAGCAGTACTTC. Its translation: CASSLRTPSYEQYF.